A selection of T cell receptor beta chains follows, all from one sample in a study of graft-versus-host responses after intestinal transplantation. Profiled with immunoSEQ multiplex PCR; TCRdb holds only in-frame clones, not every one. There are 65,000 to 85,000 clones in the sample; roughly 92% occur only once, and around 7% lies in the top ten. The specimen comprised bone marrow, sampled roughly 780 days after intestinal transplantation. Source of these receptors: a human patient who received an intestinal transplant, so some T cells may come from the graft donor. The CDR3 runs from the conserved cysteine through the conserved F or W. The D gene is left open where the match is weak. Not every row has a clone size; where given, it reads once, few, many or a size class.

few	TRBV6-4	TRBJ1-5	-	TGTGCCAGCAACAGGGGCAATCAGCCCCAGCATTTT	CASNRGNQPQHF
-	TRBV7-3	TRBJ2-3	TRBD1	TGTGCCAGCAGCTTAATAGGGACAGGGAAAACAGATACGCAGTATTTT	CASSLIGTGKTDTQYF
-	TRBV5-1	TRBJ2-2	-	TGCGCCAGCAGCTTGGTGGACCCGGAGGACACCGGGGAGCTGTTTTTT	CASSLVDPEDTGELFF
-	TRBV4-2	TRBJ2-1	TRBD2	TGTGCCAGCAGCCAAGATGCCCTACCGGGAGGTTGGAATGAGCAGTTCTTC	CASSQDALPGGWNEQFF
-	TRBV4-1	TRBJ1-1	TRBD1	TGCGCCAGCAGCCAAGTCACAGGGGATAACACTGAAGCTTTCTTT	CASSQVTGDNTEAFF
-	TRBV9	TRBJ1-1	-	TGTGCCAGCAGCGTATGGTCAGGGAACACTGAAGCTTTCTTT	CASSVWSGNTEAFF
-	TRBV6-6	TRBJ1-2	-	TGTGCCAGCAGTTACCACATTAACTATGGCTACACCTTC	CASSYHINYGYTF
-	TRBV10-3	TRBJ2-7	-	TGTGCCATCAGTGACTCAGGGAGGACCTACGAGCAGTACTTC	CAISDSGRTYEQYF
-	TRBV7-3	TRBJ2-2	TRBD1	TGTGCCAGCAGCCCAACCGGGACAGAAGCCACCGGGGAGCTGTTTTTT	CASSPTGTEATGELFF
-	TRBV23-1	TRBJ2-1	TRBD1	TGCGCCAGCAGTCAACCCCGGACAGGGGTCCTTCTCTTC	CASSQPRTGVLLF
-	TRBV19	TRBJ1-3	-	TGTGCCAGTAGCCCCTCCTGGATCTCTGGAAACACCATATATTTT	CASSPSWISGNTIYF
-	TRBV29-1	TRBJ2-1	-	TGCAGCGTTGTGGTACCCGCGGAGAACAATGAGCAGTTCTTC	CSVVVPAENNEQFF
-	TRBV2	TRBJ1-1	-	TGTGCCAGCAGTGAAGCAGCGGGGAACACTGAAGCTTTCTTT	CASSEAAGNTEAFF
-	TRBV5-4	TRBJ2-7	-	TGTGCGAGCCGGCTATGGGACTCCTACGAGCAGTACTTC	CASRLWDSYEQYF
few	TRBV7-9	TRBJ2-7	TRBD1	TGTGCCAGCAGCGATCCCGACAGGGGGGTCTACGAGCAGTACTTC	CASSDPDRGVYEQYF
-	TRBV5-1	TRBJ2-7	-	TGCGCCAGCAGCTTAACAGCCTCCTACGAGCAGTACTTC	CASSLTASYEQYF
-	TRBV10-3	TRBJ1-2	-	TGTGCCATCTGGGCAGGGTCGGTTACCTATGGCTACACCTTC	CAIWAGSVTYGYTF
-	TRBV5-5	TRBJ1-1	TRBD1	TGTGCCAGCAGACGTGGGCAGGGGGACACTGAAGCTTTCTTT	CASRRGQGDTEAFF
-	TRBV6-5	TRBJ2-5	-	TGTGCCAGCAGTTCCCGGGGCCTCCGGGAGACCCAGTACTTC	CASSSRGLRETQYF
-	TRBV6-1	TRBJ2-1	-	TGTGCCAGCAGTGCGGATGAGCAGTTCTTC	CASSADEQFF
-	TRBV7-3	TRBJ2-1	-	TGTGCCAGCAGCTATGGGAGCGGCGAGCAGTTCTTC	CASSYGSGEQFF
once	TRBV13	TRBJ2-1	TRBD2	TGTGCCAGCAGCTTATTCCTAGCGGGAGACAATGAGCAGTTCTTC	CASSLFLAGDNEQFF